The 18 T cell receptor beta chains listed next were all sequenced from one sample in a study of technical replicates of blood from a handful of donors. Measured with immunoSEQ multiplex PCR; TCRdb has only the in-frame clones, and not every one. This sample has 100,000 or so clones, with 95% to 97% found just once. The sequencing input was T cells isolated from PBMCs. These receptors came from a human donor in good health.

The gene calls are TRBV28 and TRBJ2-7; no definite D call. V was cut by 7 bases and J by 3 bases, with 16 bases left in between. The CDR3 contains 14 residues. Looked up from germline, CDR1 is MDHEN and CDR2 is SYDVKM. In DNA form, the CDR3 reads TGTGCCAGCATCTCCCAGGTCTCCATCTACGAGCAGTACTTC. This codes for CASISQVSIYEQYF.

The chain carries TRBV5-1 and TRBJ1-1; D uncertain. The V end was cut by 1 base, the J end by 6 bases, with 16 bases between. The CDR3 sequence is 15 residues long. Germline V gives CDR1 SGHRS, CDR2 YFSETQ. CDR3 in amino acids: CASSLSAGDTAEAFF. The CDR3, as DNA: TGCGCCAGCAGCTTGTCGGCCGGGGATACAGCTGAAGCTTTCTTT.

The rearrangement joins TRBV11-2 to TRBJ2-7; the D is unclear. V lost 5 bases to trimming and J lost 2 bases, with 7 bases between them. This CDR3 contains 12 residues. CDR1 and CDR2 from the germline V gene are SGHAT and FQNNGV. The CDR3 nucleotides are TGTGCCAGCAGCCCCCGTCCCTACGAGCAGTACTTC. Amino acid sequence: CASSPRPYEQYF.

CDR3 DNA sequence: TGCAGCGTATGGGGACAGGGGCCGTCCAGGGAGCTGTTTTTT. It translates to CSVWGQGPSRELFF. The chain carries TRBV29-1 and TRBJ2-2; TRBD1 agrees at 10 bases. Germline V gives CDR1 SQVTM, CDR2 ANQGSEA. Unmatched junction bases numbered 10, after V lost 6 bases and J lost 9 bases. The CDR3 is made up of 14 amino acids.

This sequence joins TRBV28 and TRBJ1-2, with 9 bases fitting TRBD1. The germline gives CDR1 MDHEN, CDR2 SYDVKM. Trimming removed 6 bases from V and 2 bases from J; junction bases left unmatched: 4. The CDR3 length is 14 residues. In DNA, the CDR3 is TGTGCCAGCAGCCTCGGACAGGGGAACTATGGCTACACCTTC. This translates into CASSLGQGNYGYTF.

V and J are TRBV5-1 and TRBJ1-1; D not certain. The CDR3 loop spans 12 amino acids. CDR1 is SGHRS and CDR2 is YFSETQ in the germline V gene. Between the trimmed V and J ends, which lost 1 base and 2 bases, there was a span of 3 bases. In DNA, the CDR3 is TGCGCCAGCAGCTTGAGCAACACTGAAGCTTTCTTT. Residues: CASSLSNTEAFF.

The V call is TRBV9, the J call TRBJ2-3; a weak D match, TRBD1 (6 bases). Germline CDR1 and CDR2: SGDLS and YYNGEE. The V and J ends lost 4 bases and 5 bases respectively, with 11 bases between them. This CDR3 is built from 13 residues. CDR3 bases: TGTGCCAGCAGCCAAACAGGGCTAGATACGCAGTATTTT. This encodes CASSQTGLDTQYF.

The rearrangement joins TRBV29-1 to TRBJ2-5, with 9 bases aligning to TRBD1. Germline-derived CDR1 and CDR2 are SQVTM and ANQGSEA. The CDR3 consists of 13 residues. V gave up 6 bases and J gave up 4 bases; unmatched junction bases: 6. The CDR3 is CSVGTGYRETQYF. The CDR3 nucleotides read TGCAGCGTGGGGACAGGGTACAGAGAGACCCAGTACTTC.

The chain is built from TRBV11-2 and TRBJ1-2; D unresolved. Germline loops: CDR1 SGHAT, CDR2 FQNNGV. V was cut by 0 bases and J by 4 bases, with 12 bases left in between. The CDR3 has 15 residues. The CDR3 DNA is TGTGCCAGCAGCTTAGACGCCGGTGTTAGCTATGGCTACACCTTC. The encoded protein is CASSLDAGVSYGYTF.

The chain's CDR3 is CASSRFKGQGAWWGYTF. CDR3 nucleotides: TGTGCCAGCAGCCGTTTTAAAGGACAGGGGGCTTGGTGGGGCTACACCTTC. This chain uses TRBV14 with TRBJ1-2; 11 bases are a match to TRBD1. V was pared by 4 bases and J by 8 bases, with 15 bases of the junction left unmatched. The CDR3 totals 17 residues. CDR1 and CDR2 (germline): SGHDN, FVKESK.

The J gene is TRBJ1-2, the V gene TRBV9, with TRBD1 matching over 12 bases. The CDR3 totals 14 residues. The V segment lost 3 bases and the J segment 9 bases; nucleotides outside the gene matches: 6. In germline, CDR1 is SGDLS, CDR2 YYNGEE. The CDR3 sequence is CASSGGTGGVSYTF. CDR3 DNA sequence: TGTGCCAGCAGCGGTGGGACAGGGGGCGTAAGCTACACCTTC.

CDR3 region: CASSQIQTGYFYGYTF. DNA for the CDR3: TGCGCCAGCAGCCAGATCCAGACGGGGTATTTCTATGGCTACACCTTC. V is TRBV4-3 and J is TRBJ1-2; unclear D gene. The V end lost 3 bases, the J end lost 4 bases, and 18 bases lay between the germline ends. Per germline, CDR1 LGHNA and CDR2 YSLEER. This CDR3 has 16 amino acids.

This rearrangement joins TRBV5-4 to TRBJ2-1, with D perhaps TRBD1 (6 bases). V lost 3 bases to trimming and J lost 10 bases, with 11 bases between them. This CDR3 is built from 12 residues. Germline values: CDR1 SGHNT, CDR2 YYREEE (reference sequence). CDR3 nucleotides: TGTGCCAGCAGCTCCTCAACAGGGGAGCAGTTCTTC. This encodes CASSSSTGEQFF.

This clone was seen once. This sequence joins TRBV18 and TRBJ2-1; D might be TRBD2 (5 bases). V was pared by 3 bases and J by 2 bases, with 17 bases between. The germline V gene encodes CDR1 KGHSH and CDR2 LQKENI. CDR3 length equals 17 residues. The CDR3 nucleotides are TGTGCCAGCTCACCTGAAAAAGCGGTAACCCCCTACAATGAGCAGTTCTTC. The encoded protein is CASSPEKAVTPYNEQFF.

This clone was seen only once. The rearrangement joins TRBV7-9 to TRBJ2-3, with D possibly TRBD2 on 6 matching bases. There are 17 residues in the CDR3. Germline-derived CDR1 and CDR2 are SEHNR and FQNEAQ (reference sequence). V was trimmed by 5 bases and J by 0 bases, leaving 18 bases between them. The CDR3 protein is CASSPTSGGTSTDTQYF. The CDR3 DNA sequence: TGTGCCAGCAGCCCCACTTCCGGCGGGACGAGCACAGATACGCAGTATTTT.

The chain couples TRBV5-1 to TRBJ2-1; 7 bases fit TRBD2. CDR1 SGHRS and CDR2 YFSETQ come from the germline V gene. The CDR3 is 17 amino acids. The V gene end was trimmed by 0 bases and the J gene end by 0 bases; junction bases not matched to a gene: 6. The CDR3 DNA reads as TGCGCCAGCAGCTTGGCGGAACTAGCGACCTCCTACAATGAGCAGTTCTTC. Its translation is CASSLAELATSYNEQFF.

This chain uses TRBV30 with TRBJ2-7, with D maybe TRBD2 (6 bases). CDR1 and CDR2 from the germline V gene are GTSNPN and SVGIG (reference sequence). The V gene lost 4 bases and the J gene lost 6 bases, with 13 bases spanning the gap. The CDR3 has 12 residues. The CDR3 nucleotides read TGTGCCTGGACAGCGGGTACCCGCGAGCAGTACTTC. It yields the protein CAWTAGTREQYF.

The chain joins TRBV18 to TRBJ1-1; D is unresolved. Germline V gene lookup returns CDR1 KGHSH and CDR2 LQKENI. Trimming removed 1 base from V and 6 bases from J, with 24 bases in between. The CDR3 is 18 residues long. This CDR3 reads CASSPLWWRVRFRAEAFF. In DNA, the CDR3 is TGTGCCAGCTCACCACTTTGGTGGAGGGTTAGGTTTCGGGCTGAAGCTTTCTTT.